What follows are 2 T cell receptor beta chains derived from one specimen sequenced in a study of post-analysis software for immune sequencing data (dated by TCRdb to between 2015 and 2016). Libraries were built with PCR. TCRdb lists the instrument as Illumina HiSeq 2500. To reduce PCR and sequencing biases, unique molecular identifiers were built into the TCR beta cDNA libraries. TCRdb reprocessing: public reads trimmed at Q25 with fastp, clones called with MiXCR, in-frame beta chains kept. Records with the same CDR3 protein are collapsed into one entry carrying the most frequent genes and DNA. This sample lists fewer than 900,000 distinct CDR3 sequences; just over 45% were detected once. The ten biggest clones cover roughly 4.5% of the sample. Findings and caveats that apply to the study as a whole: Significantly higher frequencies in patients than in controls were found for several TRBV segments, including TRBV5-6, TRBV5-1 and TRBV20-1.

For these receptors, no antigen is known. What was sequenced was blood. All receptors derive from a girl between 10 and 17 years old with multiple sclerosis.

CDR3: CASSLGVRDPHF. In nucleotides, the CDR3 is TGTGCCAGCAGTTTAGGGGTCCGGGACCCCCACTTT. V usage is TRBV12-3 or TRBV12-4 and J usage is TRBJ1-6; D possibly corresponds to TRBD1 (5 bases). The V end was cut by 1 base, the J end by 18 bases, with 13 bases between. The CDR3 extends over 12 amino acids.

The chain links TRBV15 to TRBJ1-5; 11 bases agree with TRBD1. Germline V lookup: CDR1 LNHNV, CDR2 YYDKDF (reference sequence). The CDR3 covers 18 residues. V shed 0 bases, J shed 0 bases, and the junction held 4 bases outside the gene matches. In DNA, the CDR3 is TGTGCCACCAGCAGAGATGCCGGGACAGGGGGTAGCAATCAGCCCCAGCATTTT. Translated, it gives CATSRDAGTGGSNQPQHF.